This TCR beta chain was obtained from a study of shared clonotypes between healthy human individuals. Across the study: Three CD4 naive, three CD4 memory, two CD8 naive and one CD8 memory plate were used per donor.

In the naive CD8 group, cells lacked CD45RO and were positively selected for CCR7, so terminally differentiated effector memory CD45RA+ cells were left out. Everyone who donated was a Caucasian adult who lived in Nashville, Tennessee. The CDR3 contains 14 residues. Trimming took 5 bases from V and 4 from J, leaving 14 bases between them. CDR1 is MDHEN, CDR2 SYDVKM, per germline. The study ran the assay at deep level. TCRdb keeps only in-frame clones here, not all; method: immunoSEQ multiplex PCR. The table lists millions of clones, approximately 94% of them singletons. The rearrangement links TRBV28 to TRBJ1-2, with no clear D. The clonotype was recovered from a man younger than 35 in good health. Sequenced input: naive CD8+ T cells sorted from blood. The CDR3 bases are TGTGCCAGCAGTCCCTCGGGCAGTTCCTATGGCTACACCTTC. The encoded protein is CASSPSGSSYGYTF.